These T cell receptor beta chains were read from a single sample in a study of T cells in Graves' hyperthyroidism and ophthalmopathy. One entry per CDR3 protein, called by TCRdb with MiXCR from the multiplex PCR reads. The sample has approximately 600,000 distinct CDR3 sequences, approximately 14% seen once. The specimen was blood. The source is a woman under 30 with Graves' ophthalmopathy. Each CDR3 is given with its conserved first and last residue.

J gene	CDR3 length	V gene	CDR3 protein
TRBJ2-5	14	TRBV7-3	CASSFSSNQETQYF
TRBJ1-1	11	TRBV28	CASSPHSEAFF
TRBJ2-5	14	TRBV6-1	CASTDASGGETQYF
TRBJ1-2	14	TRBV27	CASSGGTVNYGYTF
TRBJ2-3	14	TRBV5-1	CASSSKDVADTQYF
TRBJ2-5	13	TRBV4-3	CASSQAGWGTQYF
TRBJ2-7	14	TRBV10-3	CAISESTGAYEQYF
TRBJ1-4	15	TRBV30	CAWRGTVNANEKLVF
TRBJ1-2	13	TRBV27	CASSSRGWRGYTF
TRBJ2-6	18	TRBV9	CASSVALAGSSGANVLTF
TRBJ1-5	10	TRBV24-1	CATSGQPQHF
TRBJ2-5	14	TRBV4-1	CASSPQTSEETQYF
TRBJ1-1	17	TRBV11-2	CASSLANYRGVLLAAFF
TRBJ2-1	17	TRBV28	CASSHHPQASSYNEQFF
TRBJ2-1	16	TRBV28	CASSLSSGGVHNEQFF
TRBJ1-5	16	TRBV28	CASLKGTGINNQPQHF
TRBJ2-5	16	TRBV7-2	CASSLSPTSSAETQYF